The 5 T cell receptor beta chains in this list originate from one sample, sequenced in a study of regulatory T cells in long-lasting Graves disease. Stated time point: newly diagnosed GD, antithyroid drugs for less than 3 months. Isolated PBMC RNA provided the starting material for the TCR library. Combining iRepertoire HTBI primers with Arm-PCR of CDR3 regions, the authors built TCR beta libraries. A single record per CDR3 protein comes from TCRdb applying MiXCR to the multiplex PCR reads. The sample carries around 500,000 distinct CDR3 sequences, more than 10% recorded once. The same sample was also used in a study of T cells in Graves' hyperthyroidism and ophthalmopathy.

The sequenced sample was peripheral blood mononuclear cells (PBMCs), obtained at new diagnosis, from a patient treated with antithyroid drugs. Every receptor here comes from a woman younger than 45 with Graves disease.

This clonotype was detected many times. The chain is built from TRBV7-2 and TRBJ1-1; D is unclear. Looked up from germline, CDR1 is SGHTA and CDR2 is FQGNSA. The ends were cut back, 1 base at V and 0 bases at J, with 6 bases in the middle. This CDR3 region has 14 residues. CDR3 sequence reads: CASSLDAMNTEAFF. CDR3 DNA: TGTGCCAGCAGCTTAGACGCTATGAACACTGAAGCTTTCTTT.

In this sample, this clonotype turned up many times. J is TRBJ1-1 and V is TRBV11-2; D is perhaps TRBD1 (5 bases). The CDR3 extends over 12 amino acids. CDR1 is SGHAT, CDR2 FQNNGV, per germline. The V end was cut by 5 bases, the J end by 4 bases, with 8 bases between. The CDR3 bases are TGTGCCAGCAGCAAGGGGCCCACTGAAGCTTTCTTT. Protein: CASSKGPTEAFF.

Concerning this clonotype itself: With a much larger clone just one base away, this may be a read error. V gene TRBV2 combines with J gene TRBJ1-1; D call uncertain. V was cut by 6 bases and J by 1 base, with 9 bases left in between. The germline V gene has CDR1 SNHLY and CDR2 FYNNEI. CDR3 length: 13 amino acids. This chain's CDR3 is CASRITENTEAFF. The DNA of the CDR3 is TGTGCCAGCAGGATTACAGAGAACACTGAAGCTTTCTTT.

This clonotype was counted at least ten times. This CDR3 reads CSARTSGTAKNIQYF. CDR3 coding DNA: TGCAGTGCTAGAACCAGCGGGACGGCCAAAAACATTCAGTACTTC. The gene calls are TRBV20-1 and TRBJ2-4; 7 nucleotides match TRBD2. With 2 bases clipped from V and 1 base from J, the junction kept 5 bases outside the gene matches. Germline V lookup: CDR1 DFQATT, CDR2 SNEGSKA (reference sequence). The CDR3 sequence is 15 residues long.

This clonotype was observed at least ten times. The genes are TRBV2 and TRBJ2-1; TRBD2 aligns across 8 bases. The CDR3 runs 15 residues. Per germline, CDR1 SNHLY and CDR2 FYNNEI. Trimming took 6 bases from V and 4 from J; bases not matched to a gene: 8. CDR3 in amino acids: CASRGGASGYNEQFF. The CDR3 nucleotides are TGTGCCAGCAGGGGAGGGGCTAGCGGGTACAATGAGCAGTTCTTC.